Below, 30 T cell receptor beta chains from the same sample are listed, as sequenced in a study of blood T cell repertoires in COVID-19 (TCRdb year 2020). Libraries were built with the immunoSEQ multiplex PCR assay. What TCRdb holds here is the immuneACCESS table cut down to in-frame rearrangements. Part of the clones is not present; checked against another copy, under half of the missing clones reflect an unresolved V gene, and the others are unexplained. The sample includes around 150,000 clones, with roughly four fifths observed a single time. The ten largest clones add up to approximately 3.8% of the sample. Input material: peripheral blood. The receptor source for this set is a woman aged 55-70 years with acute or convalescent COVID-19.

The rearrangement uses TRBV7-9 and TRBJ2-1; D ambiguous. The germline V gene has CDR1 SEHNR and CDR2 FQNEAQ (reference sequence). The CDR3 spans 12 residues. The germline V and J ends were trimmed by 8 bases and 5 bases, with 10 bases remaining between them. CDR3 coding DNA: TGTGCCAGCCAAAGACGGGACAATGAGCAGTTCTTC. Residues: CASQRRDNEQFF.

The chain employs TRBV6-5 and TRBJ2-7; 11 positions agree with TRBD2. Germline V gene lookup returns CDR1 MNHEY and CDR2 SVGAGI. CDR3 length: 12 amino acids. The trim removed 6 bases at V and 7 bases at J, leaving 2 bases unmatched. The CDR3 DNA reads as TGTGCCAGCAGCGGACTAGCGGGTGAGCAGTACTTC. Its protein product is CASSGLAGEQYF.

This sequence joins TRBV27 and TRBJ2-6; perhaps TRBD1 as D (5 bases). Germline CDR1 and CDR2: MNHEY and SMNVEV (reference sequence). This CDR3 region has 15 residues. V lost 2 bases and J lost 4, with 9 bases in between. CDR3 loop: CASSLSGAGANVLTF. CDR3 sequence (DNA): TGTGCCAGCAGTTTAAGTGGGGCAGGGGCCAACGTCCTGACTTTC.

The chain couples TRBV6-6 to TRBJ2-7; TRBD2 aligns across 7 bases. Germline assignment: CDR1 MNHNY and CDR2 SVGAGI (reference sequence). The V gene end was trimmed by 7 bases and the J gene end by 3 bases; junction bases not matched to a gene: 9. The CDR3 totals 14 residues. The CDR3 sequence is CASTYSGGLYEQYF. The CDR3 nucleotides read TGTGCCAGCACCTATTCGGGAGGTCTCTACGAGCAGTACTTC.

The chain is built from TRBV18 and TRBJ2-7; 8 nucleotides agree with TRBD1. V dropped 3 bases and J dropped 6; count of bases not matched to a gene: 7. The CDR3 is 14 residues long. Germline CDR1 KGHSH, CDR2 LQKENI. The CDR3 DNA sequence: TGTGCCAGCTCACCCCGTGGACAGGGCGTCGAGCAGTACTTC. Its protein is CASSPRGQGVEQYF.

This chain joins TRBV3-1 (or the pseudogene TRBV3-2) and TRBJ1-4; D is possibly TRBD1 (6 bases). CDR1 and CDR2 from the germline V gene are LGHDT and YNNKEL (reference sequence). CDR3 length equals 15 residues. V was pared by 0 bases and J by 8 bases, with 13 bases between. The CDR3 loop is CASSQEVQRGEKLFF. DNA of the CDR3: TGTGCCAGCAGCCAAGAAGTTCAGAGGGGGGAAAAACTGTTTTTT.

The rearrangement uses TRBV12-3 or TRBV12-4 and TRBJ1-1, with D perhaps TRBD1 (5 bases). The CDR3 contains 12 residues. V was pared by 6 bases and J by 6 bases, with 11 bases between. The CDR3 region is CASRPGGAEAFF. CDR3 nucleotides: TGTGCCAGCAGACCCGGGGGGGCTGAAGCTTTCTTT.

The chain recombines TRBV10-3 with TRBJ1-2, with 8 nucleotides matching TRBD1. The CDR3 runs to 13 residues. J was trimmed by 5 bases and V by 11 bases; bases with no gene match: 10. Germline CDR1 is ENHRY and CDR2 is SYGVKD. For the CDR3, the DNA is TGTGCCGCAACTATTGACAGGGGTTATGGCTACACCTTC. It codes for CAATIDRGYGYTF.

The chain links TRBV5-1 to TRBJ2-7; the match to TRBD1 covers 12 bases. The CDR3 consists of 14 residues. V was clipped by 7 bases and J by 7 bases; unmatched bases: 9. Looked up from germline, CDR1 is SGHRS and CDR2 is YFSETQ. For the CDR3, the DNA is TGCGCCAGCGCCACCGGGACAGGGGGCGATGAGCAGTACTTC. Encoded protein: CASATGTGGDEQYF.

The chain recombines TRBV9 with TRBJ2-1; D is perhaps TRBD1 (6 bases). V lost 0 bases and J 0 bases, leaving 16 bases between the germline ends. The CDR3 is made up of 18 amino acids. Germline V gives CDR1 SGDLS, CDR2 YYNGEE. In DNA form, the CDR3 reads TGTGCCAGCAGCGTAGGACCCTGGGGGCGGTCCTCCTACAATGAGCAGTTCTTC. This gives the protein CASSVGPWGRSSYNEQFF.

V and J are TRBV7-9 and TRBJ1-1; 7 nucleotides align to TRBD1. The CDR3 loop spans 15 amino acids. The V gene's germline CDR1 is SEHNR and CDR2 FQNEAQ (reference sequence). Trimming removed 5 bases from V and 4 bases from J; junction bases left unmatched: 10. DNA of the CDR3: TGTGCCAGCAGCCGCACAGGGGATATCGGCACTGAAGCTTTCTTT. Translation gives CASSRTGDIGTEAFF.

The chain carries TRBV6-6 and TRBJ1-1, with 7 bases lining up with TRBD1. Looked up from germline, CDR1 is MNHNY and CDR2 is SVGAGI (reference sequence). Trimming removed 5 bases from V and 4 bases from J; junction bases left unmatched: 7. The length of the CDR3 is 14 residues. CDR3 nucleotide sequence: TGTGCCAGCAGTACCAGGGGGGATGGCACTGAAGCTTTCTTT. This sequence encodes CASSTRGDGTEAFF.

The chain employs TRBV11-2 and TRBJ2-7; D might be TRBD2 (6 bases). The V end was cut by 5 bases, the J end by 6 bases, with 11 bases between. Per the germline V gene, CDR1 is SGHAT and CDR2 is FQNNGV. The CDR3 is 12 residues long. The CDR3 sequence is CASSGTAREQYF. For the CDR3, the DNA is TGTGCCAGCAGCGGGACTGCTCGCGAGCAGTACTTC.

The chain uses TRBV11-3 and TRBJ1-2, with D tentatively TRBD1 (6 bases). Trimming removed 0 bases from V and 1 base from J, with 15 bases in between. CDR3 size: 17 residues. Per the germline V gene, CDR1 is SGHNT and CDR2 is YENEEA. The CDR3 DNA reads as TGTGCCAGCAGCTTAGATGGACAGCCCCAGTATAACTATGGCTACACCTTC. This gives the protein CASSLDGQPQYNYGYTF.

V usage is TRBV7-9 and J usage is TRBJ1-2, with 9 nucleotides matching TRBD1. With V trimmed by 5 bases and J by 7 bases, 5 bases remained unmatched. This CDR3 has 13 amino acids. The V gene's germline CDR1 is SEHNR and CDR2 FQNEAQ (reference sequence). Written as DNA, the CDR3 is TGTGCCAGCAGCCCAGACAGGGGGTTTGGCTACACCTTC. This gives the protein CASSPDRGFGYTF.

The chain combines TRBV5-5 with TRBJ1-2, with 7 bases fitting TRBD1. V gave up 4 bases and J gave up 5 bases; unmatched junction bases: 8. The CDR3 extends over 14 amino acids. Germline V CDR1 and CDR2: SGHKS, YYEKEE (reference sequence). The CDR3 coding sequence is TGTGCCAGCAGCCCCGGGACAGTAGGGTATGGCTACACCTTC. Protein sequence: CASSPGTVGYGYTF.

The J gene is TRBJ1-6, the V gene TRBV25-1, with 11 nucleotides matching TRBD1. The germline V gene has CDR1 MGHDK and CDR2 SYGVNS. The V gene end was trimmed by 6 bases and the J gene end by 9 bases; junction bases not matched to a gene: 10. CDR3 length: 16 residues. CDR3 in amino acids: CASSDRDRGFSSPLHF. CDR3 DNA: TGTGCCAGCAGCGACCGGGACAGGGGGTTTAGTTCACCCCTCCACTTT.

This clone showed up just a few times. The chain recombines TRBV29-1 with TRBJ1-5, with D unresolved. Trimming left V 5 bases short and J 0 bases short, with 8 bases between. Germline V gene lookup returns CDR1 SQVTM and CDR2 ANQGSEA. This CDR3 region has 13 residues. The DNA of the CDR3 is TGCAGCGTTCAGGAAAATAGCAATCAGCCCCAGCATTTT. Its translation: CSVQENSNQPQHF. The whole variable domain, remainder taken from reference TRBV29-1 and TRBJ1-5, is SAVISQKPSRDICQRGTSLTIQCQVDSQVTMMFWYRQQPGQSLTLIATANQGSEATYESGFVIDKFPISRPNLTFSTLTVSNMSPEDSSIYLCSVQENSNQPQHFGDGTRLSIL.

The J gene is TRBJ1-5, the V gene TRBV7-8, with a tentative D call TRBD1 (5 bases). Trimming cost V 1 base and J 4 bases, with 14 bases left between them. The germline CDR1 and CDR2 sequences are SGHVS and FQNEAQ. The CDR3 covers 16 residues. The CDR3 protein is CASSLGVPKGNQPQHF. CDR3 in DNA: TGTGCCAGCAGCTTAGGGGTCCCCAAGGGGAATCAGCCCCAGCATTTT.

The chain couples TRBV4-1 to TRBJ2-1; D not certain. The CDR3 has 13 residues. Trimming left V 6 bases short and J 0 bases short, with 6 bases between. Germline values: CDR1 MGHRA, CDR2 YSYEKL. CDR3 DNA: TGCGCCAGCAGTCGGGTCTCCTACAATGAGCAGTTCTTC. This gives the protein CASSRVSYNEQFF.

The V gene is TRBV29-1, the J gene TRBJ2-7; the D gene is possibly TRBD2 (6 bases). Trimming cost V 6 bases and J 2 bases, with 14 bases left between them. CDR1 is SQVTM and CDR2 is ANQGSEA in the germline V gene. CDR3 size: 13 residues. CDR3 in amino acids: CSVRSGVAYEQYF. The CDR3, as DNA: TGCAGCGTCAGGTCGGGGGTGGCCTACGAGCAGTACTTC.

This clone occurred once. The chain has TRBV12-3 or TRBV12-4 and TRBJ1-2, with D maybe TRBD1 (6 bases). This CDR3 contains 13 residues. The V gene lost 3 bases and the J gene lost 4 bases, with 9 bases spanning the gap. DNA for the CDR3: TGTGCCAGCAGTTTCACCAGGGGCTATGGCTACACCTTC. Amino acid sequence: CASSFTRGYGYTF.

This clone was counted once. The chain is built from TRBV27 and TRBJ1-4, with D possibly TRBD1 on 5 matching bases. This CDR3 region has 15 residues. V was shortened by 1 base and J by 2 bases, with 8 bases between the two germline ends. From germline, CDR1 is MNHEY and CDR2 SMNVEV (reference sequence). In DNA, the CDR3 is TGTGCCAGCAGTTTATTGCGGGGGACTAATGAAAAACTGTTTTTT. Translated, it gives CASSLLRGTNEKLFF.

The rearrangement uses TRBV25-1 and TRBJ1-1, with 7 bases that match TRBD1. J lost 6 bases, V lost 6 bases, and 7 bases had no gene match. In germline, CDR1 is MGHDK, CDR2 SYGVNS. There are 13 residues in the CDR3. The CDR3 sequence: CASSRGSLSEAFF. CDR3 in DNA: TGTGCCAGCAGCAGGGGGTCTCTATCTGAAGCTTTCTTT.

The rearrangement links TRBV7-2 to TRBJ1-1, with 7 nucleotides matching TRBD1. V gave up 5 bases and J gave up 12 bases; unmatched junction bases: 12. The CDR3 loop spans 13 amino acids. The germline V gene has CDR1 SGHTA and CDR2 FQGNSA. Written as DNA, the CDR3 is TGTGCCAGCAGCCCTGGACAGGCCCTTCTACCTTTCTTT. This codes for CASSPGQALLPFF.

The V and J genes are TRBV19 and TRBJ2-2, with TRBD2 matching 9 bases. The CDR3 has 15 residues. The V segment lost 7 bases and the J segment 6 bases; nucleotides outside the gene matches: 9. The germline V gene encodes CDR1 LNHDA and CDR2 SQIVND (reference sequence). CDR3 amino acids: CASTMGSGRSGELFF. For the CDR3, the DNA is TGTGCCAGTACCATGGGTAGCGGGAGATCCGGGGAGCTGTTTTTT.

This chain uses TRBV2 with TRBJ2-7; D possibly corresponds to TRBD1 (6 bases). This CDR3 has 13 residues. V was clipped by 7 bases and J by 3 bases, with 13 bases between them. Per germline, CDR1 SNHLY and CDR2 FYNNEI. The CDR3 DNA reads TGTGCCAGCACCACTGGGACAAACTACGAGCAGTACTTC. It translates to CASTTGTNYEQYF.

The count of this clone is one. The chain is built from TRBV7-3 and TRBJ2-1, with D perhaps matching TRBD1 (7 bases). CDR3 length equals 16 residues. Trimming stripped 1 base from V and 0 bases from J, with 10 bases between. Germline V gives CDR1 SGHTA, CDR2 FQGTGA. The CDR3 DNA reads as TGTGCCAGCAGCTTAAGCGGGGACAGCTCCTACAATGAGCAGTTCTTC. Protein sequence: CASSLSGDSSYNEQFF.

This chain uses TRBV5-1 with TRBJ2-7; 10 bases are a match to TRBD1. Trimming cost V 0 bases and J 7 bases; bases outside gene matches: 4. CDR3 length: 14 amino acids. The germline CDR1 and CDR2 sequences are SGHRS and YFSETQ. CDR3 in amino acids: CASSLGQGASEQYF. The CDR3 nucleotides read TGCGCCAGCAGCTTGGGACAGGGGGCGAGTGAGCAGTACTTC.

This sequence joins TRBV2 and TRBJ2-7; D remains ambiguous. The V gene's germline CDR1 is SNHLY and CDR2 FYNNEI. CDR3 length: 10 residues. V was cut by 8 bases and J by 5 bases, with 7 bases left in between. The chain's CDR3 is CASEENEQYF. The CDR3 coding sequence is TGTGCCAGCGAGGAGAACGAGCAGTACTTC.